These 25 T cell receptor beta chains came from one sample sequenced in a study of OX40 agonist ivuxolimab in advanced cancers. TCRdb's table, derived via immunoSEQ multiplex PCR, lists solely in-frame clones and lacks some. The sample carries about 30,000 clones, approximately 83% recorded once. This material consisted of CD4+ or CD8+ T cells sorted from blood, taken in a trial of the OX40 agonist ivuxolimab. The receptors here all came from an adult with an advanced solid tumor such as melanoma, head and neck, liver or kidney cancer.

The chain carries TRBV2 and TRBJ2-7, with D uncertain. Germline CDR1 is SNHLY and CDR2 is FYNNEI. The CDR3 has 14 residues. V lost 3 bases to trimming and J lost 0 bases, with 9 bases between them. The CDR3 bases are TGTGCCAGCAGTGATTCGTTACACTCCTACGAGCAGTACTTC. This codes for CASSDSLHSYEQYF.

The V and J genes are TRBV29-1 and TRBJ1-2; D possibly corresponds to TRBD1 (5 bases). Germline CDR1 and CDR2: SQVTM and ANQGSEA. The CDR3 extends over 14 amino acids. The ends were cut back, 6 bases at V and 2 bases at J, with 16 bases in the middle. CDR3 protein: CSVGEGEGNYGYTF. CDR3 DNA: TGCAGCGTGGGGGAGGGAGAGGGAAACTATGGCTACACCTTC.

J is TRBJ2-7 and V is TRBV11-2, with 7 bases lining up with TRBD1. With 3 bases clipped from V and 5 bases from J, the junction kept 16 bases outside the gene matches. Germline CDR1 and CDR2: SGHAT and FQNNGV. The CDR3 covers 17 residues. This chain's CDR3 is CASSLGRTGAQRDEQYF. CDR3 coding DNA: TGTGCCAGCAGCTTGGGCCGTACAGGGGCACAGAGGGACGAGCAGTACTTC.

The genes are TRBV27 and TRBJ2-3; TRBD2 matches 8 bases. Germline loops: CDR1 MNHEY, CDR2 SMNVEV (reference sequence). After removal of 2 bases from V and 4 bases from J, the junction contained 11 bases not matched to a gene. The CDR3 consists of 17 residues. The CDR3 loop reads CASSLPPTGGGADTQYF. The CDR3 bases are TGTGCCAGCAGTTTACCCCCTACGGGGGGGGGCGCAGATACGCAGTATTTT.

This chain joins TRBV7-8 and TRBJ2-3; 10 bases align to TRBD1. Germline V gene sequence: CDR1 SGHVS, CDR2 FQNEAQ. Trimming removed 4 bases from V and 3 bases from J; junction bases left unmatched: 16. CDR3 length: 19 residues. The CDR3 sequence: CASSSILDRDRGLTDTQYF. The CDR3 bases are TGTGCCAGCAGCTCTATCCTGGACCGGGACAGGGGTCTAACAGATACGCAGTATTTT.

For this clone: One junction end does not reproduce the germline sequence, and a read error may be involved. V usage is TRBV5-6 and J usage is TRBJ1-1; D remains unclear. The germline V gene has CDR1 SGHDT and CDR2 YYEEEE. This CDR3 contains 13 residues. CDR3 sequence reads: CASGLQMNTEAFF. The CDR3 DNA reads as TGTGCCAGCGGCTTACAGATGAACACTGAAGCTTTCTTT.

V and J are TRBV7-7 and TRBJ2-7, with 7 bases aligning to TRBD1. The CDR3 runs 13 residues. Trimming at V came to 5 bases and at J to 5 bases, leaving 6 bases not matched to a gene. In germline, CDR1 is SSHAT, CDR2 FNYEAQ (reference sequence). DNA for the CDR3: TGTGCCAGCAGCACCCATACAGGGGACGAGCAGTACTTC. Amino acid sequence: CASSTHTGDEQYF.

CDR3 sequence: CASSTPPGAYDTQYF. CDR3 in DNA: TGTGCCAGCAGTACCCCCCCGGGCGCATACGATACGCAGTATTTT. The chain has TRBV6-5 and TRBJ2-3; D unclear. Between the trimmed V and J ends, which lost 5 bases and 6 bases, there was a span of 18 bases. CDR1 is MNHEY, CDR2 SVGAGI, per germline. The CDR3 is made up of 15 amino acids.

The chain has TRBV4-1 and TRBJ1-1; D uncertain. Germline V gene sequence: CDR1 MGHRA, CDR2 YSYEKL. The CDR3 covers 14 residues. The V end lost 3 bases, the J end lost 1 base, and 9 bases lay between the germline ends. The DNA for the CDR3 is TGCGCCAGCAGCCACCGCCTGGAGAACACTGAAGCTTTCTTT. As protein: CASSHRLENTEAFF.

In its sample, this clone was seen once. This rearrangement joins TRBV7-8 to TRBJ2-7; no firm D call. Trimming removed 3 bases from V and 5 bases from J, with 14 bases in between. Looked up from germline, CDR1 is SGHVS and CDR2 is FQNEAQ. This CDR3 has 14 amino acids. CDR3 amino acids: CASSLERVIDEQYF. The CDR3 nucleotides are TGTGCCAGCAGCTTGGAAAGGGTTATTGACGAGCAGTACTTC.

The V and J genes are TRBV27 and TRBJ2-3; perhaps TRBD1 as D (6 bases). The CDR3 covers 15 residues. Deletions cut 5 bases from V and 3 bases from J, with 15 bases between. Germline V gene sequence: CDR1 MNHEY, CDR2 SMNVEV (reference sequence). The CDR3 loop is CASSPQGSGTDTQYF. The CDR3 coding sequence is TGTGCCAGCAGTCCACAGGGTTCTGGGACAGATACGCAGTATTTT.

The chain links TRBV7-9 to TRBJ2-5; TRBD2 matches 11 bases. The CDR3 consists of 13 residues. Germline assignment: CDR1 SEHNR and CDR2 FQNEAQ (reference sequence). V trimming: 6 bases; J trimming: 10 bases; junction bases outside the gene matches: 7. The CDR3 DNA is TGTGCCAGCAGGTCGACTAGCGGGGTAATCCAGTACTTC. It encodes CASRSTSGVIQYF.

This rearrangement joins TRBV9 to TRBJ2-1; 11 bases match TRBD2. There are 16 residues in the CDR3. Looked up from germline, CDR1 is SGDLS and CDR2 is YYNGEE. Trimming removed 0 bases from V and 9 bases from J; junction bases left unmatched: 8. This CDR3 reads CASSVGTSGGASEQFF. In DNA form, the CDR3 reads TGTGCCAGCAGCGTAGGAACTAGCGGGGGCGCATCTGAGCAGTTCTTC. The entire variable domain, with the rest obtained from reference TRBV9 and TRBJ2-1, is as follows: DSGVTQTPKHLITATGQRVTLRCSPRSGDLSVYWYQQSLDQGLQFLIQYYNGEERAKGNILERFSAQQFPDLHSELNLSSLELGDSALYFCASSVGTSGGASEQFFGPGTRLTVL.

The chain has TRBV7-9 and TRBJ2-4, with D uncertain. CDR1 and CDR2 from the germline V gene are SEHNR and FQNEAQ (reference sequence). V lost 6 bases to trimming and J lost 2 bases, with 14 bases between them. There are 15 residues in the CDR3. This CDR3 reads CASRPDLYPKNIQYF. The CDR3 coding sequence is TGTGCCAGCAGGCCTGACCTGTACCCCAAAAACATTCAGTACTTC.

This rearrangement joins TRBV11-2 to TRBJ2-5; D is perhaps TRBD1 (6 bases). V lost 5 bases, J lost 1 base, and 14 bases lay in between. This CDR3 comprises 15 residues. Germline assignment: CDR1 SGHAT and CDR2 FQNNGV. The CDR3 sequence is CASSPQDRSQETQYF. In DNA, the CDR3 is TGTGCCAGCAGCCCGCAAGACAGGTCCCAAGAGACCCAGTACTTC.

V is TRBV7-7 and J is TRBJ2-5; D gene unclear. V shed 2 bases and J shed 3 bases, with 13 bases lying between them. The CDR3 is 15 residues long. Germline V CDR1 and CDR2: SSHAT, FNYEAQ (reference sequence). In DNA form, the CDR3 reads TGTGCCAGCAGCTTAAATATGGAACAAGAAGAGACCCAGTACTTC. Encoded protein: CASSLNMEQEETQYF.

A few counts support this clone. The chain joins TRBV27 to TRBJ2-7; possibly TRBD1 or TRBD2 for D (7 bases each). This CDR3 has 15 residues. CDR1 is MNHEY and CDR2 is SMNVEV in the germline V gene (reference sequence). Trimming pared 3 bases from V and 6 bases from J, leaving 18 bases between. The CDR3 is CASSFGGQGGREQYF. As DNA, the CDR3 is TGTGCCAGCAGTTTTGGGGGGCAGGGGGGGCGCGAGCAGTACTTC.

This rearrangement joins TRBV6-6 to TRBJ2-7, with a weak D call TRBD1 (5 bases). V lost 0 bases, J lost 0 bases, and 12 bases lay in between. Germline V gives CDR1 MNHNY, CDR2 SVGAGI (reference sequence). The CDR3 has 16 residues. CDR3: CASSYSIQGSSYEQYF. The CDR3 nucleotides read TGTGCCAGCAGTTACTCGATCCAGGGAAGCTCCTACGAGCAGTACTTC.

The chain joins TRBV11-3 to TRBJ2-2, with D possibly TRBD2 on 7 matching bases. CDR1 and CDR2 (germline): SGHNT, YENEEA. Trimming removed 5 bases at V and 3 bases at J, with 16 bases between. The CDR3 has 16 amino acids. As DNA, the CDR3 is TGTGCCAGCAGCCCCGTCGGGGGGCTCTACACCGGGGAGCTGTTTTTT. This sequence encodes CASSPVGGLYTGELFF.

The V gene is TRBV2, the J gene TRBJ1-1; D gene uncertain. V lost 4 bases, J lost 1 base, and 13 bases lay in between. The CDR3 loop spans 15 amino acids. Germline V gives CDR1 SNHLY, CDR2 FYNNEI. The CDR3 coding sequence is TGTGCCAGCAGTGTGGAAAAGGGATCGAACACTGAAGCTTTCTTT. Protein product: CASSVEKGSNTEAFF.

The chain has TRBV7-9 and TRBJ2-5, with 7 positions matching TRBD1. V was clipped by 5 bases and J by 1 base; unmatched bases: 4. Germline values: CDR1 SEHNR, CDR2 FQNEAQ (reference sequence). This CDR3 contains 14 residues. CDR3 in amino acids: CASSPGQIQETQYF. Here the CDR3 DNA reads TGTGCCAGCAGCCCGGGACAGATCCAAGAGACCCAGTACTTC. The complete variable domain, with remaining parts taken from reference TRBV7-9 and TRBJ2-5, reads DTGVSQNPRHKITKRGQNVTFRCDPISEHNRLYWYRQTLGQGPEFLTYFQNEAQLEKSRLLSDRFSAERPKGSFSTLEIQRTEQGDSAMYLCASSPGQIQETQYFGPGTRLLVL.

The V call is TRBV5-4, the J call TRBJ2-5; D is unclear. This CDR3 contains 12 residues. Germline-derived CDR1 and CDR2 are SGHNT and YYREEE (reference sequence). Trimming took off 2 bases at V and 3 bases at J, with 5 bases between the two ends. DNA of the CDR3: TGTGCCAGCAGCTTCCCGGAAGAGACCCAGTACTTC. Encoded protein: CASSFPEETQYF.

As concerns this clone: Its ends do not fully match the called genes, so a read error is possible. The rearrangement joins TRBV7-9 to TRBJ1-5, with D tentatively TRBD1 (5 bases). Germline values: CDR1 SEHNR, CDR2 FQNEAQ (reference sequence). This CDR3 has 12 residues. CDR3: CASRLGEQPQHF. The CDR3 region has the DNA TGTGCCAGCAGATTAGGGGAACAGCCCCAGCATTTT.

This chain connects TRBV5-4 to TRBJ2-1, with 14 bases matching TRBD2. V trimming: 3 bases; J trimming: 9 bases; junction bases outside the gene matches: 11. Per the germline V gene, CDR1 is SGHNT and CDR2 is YYREEE (reference sequence). The CDR3 sequence is 17 residues long. The CDR3 nucleotides are TGTGCCAGCAGCTCCTCTACCCTTGGACTAGCGGGGGGTGAGCAGTTCTTC. The encoded protein is CASSSSTLGLAGGEQFF.

The genes are TRBV5-1 and TRBJ1-2; D may be TRBD1 (5 bases). This CDR3 is built from 13 residues. In germline, CDR1 is SGHRS, CDR2 YFSETQ. V was clipped by 0 bases and J by 6 bases, with 9 bases between them. This CDR3 is CASSLVQGNGYTF. CDR3 DNA sequence: TGCGCCAGCAGCTTGGTTCAGGGAAATGGCTACACCTTC.